The clone carrying this TCR beta chain was seen a handful of times. Antigen: not known. Indicated time point: pre-sensitization, week 0. Treatment denoted: therapeutic diphenylcyclopropenone sensitization with weekly scalp DPC. Before extraction, the whole blood was not fractionated, and total RNA was taken from it. The data were taken from a study of human T cells and chemical hapten exposure. Study-wide results and caveats: Once DPC sensitization occurred, TCRs above 1 in 1000 frequency showed no change. Relative to control repertoires, expanded TCRs gave rise to significantly more large CDR3 similarity clusters.

The library tagged each cDNA molecule with unique molecular identifiers. In the source study's methods: Sample TCR totals centred on a median of around 92,000, ranging roughly 20,000 to 700,000. TCRdb recomputed calls from the RACE reads with MiXCR, one row per CDR3 protein. These V and J calls are TCRdb output, not the study's own analysis. The data show approximately 50,000 distinct CDR3 sequences, approximately 9.7% seen once. The ends were cut back, 0 bases at V and 0 bases at J, with 5 bases in the middle. The CDR3 spans 15 residues. The sample here was whole blood, taken in connection with sensitization to the hapten diphenylcyclopropenone (DPC). The chain is built from TRBV12-3 or TRBV12-4 and TRBJ1-4; D gene uncertain. The receptor's source is a woman aged 30 to 39 with alopecia areata. Some clones in this sample may be carry-over from other donors' samples. The CDR3 DNA sequence: TGTGCCAGCAGTTTAGCTAGGGCAACTAATGAAAAACTGTTTTTT. This encodes CASSLARATNEKLFF.